This T cell receptor beta chain emerged from a study of blood T cell repertoires in COVID-19. For the study at large: The United States, Italy and Spain supplied acute and convalescent COVID-19 samples. Nucleic acid was either cDNA or gDNA, and it came from T cells, B-cell-depleted T cells, or PBMCs.

This table comes from immunoSEQ multiplex PCR, and its TCRdb copy is limited to in-frame clones, with some not included. The sample lists over 75,000 clones; 60% to 85% were seen once. V dropped 7 bases and J dropped 6 bases, with 15 bases sitting between them. The germline V gene encodes CDR1 MNHEY and CDR2 SVGAGI. There are 13 residues in the CDR3. This clone was counted once. This receptor was obtained from a human donor in a cohort sampled during active COVID-19. This chain uses TRBV6-5 with TRBJ1-1; D is perhaps TRBD1 (6 bases). Source material: peripheral blood. DNA of the CDR3: TGTGCCAGCACCCAGGGGAAAAGCTCTGAAGCTTTCTTT. Protein sequence: CASTQGKSSEAFF.